This TCR beta chain was found in a study of cytomegalovirus exposure and HLA in healthy donors. Study in general: Prior work identified 120 million or so unique TCR beta sequences in roughly 180 million T cells.

Study results and caveats: Segments of the TCR beta V type were, in most cases, productive about 90% or about 30% of the time in an earlier analysis. Available immune exposure information was restricted to CMV serostatus only. A later analysis reportedly found fewer N-insertions in an Asian-associated ancestry cluster than the roughly 670-donor mean.

The PCR ran on 60 Vbeta and 13 Jbeta primers. The data were produced by immunoSEQ multiplex PCR, yet TCRdb's version contains in-frame clones alone and is incomplete. The sample includes under 200,000 clones, about 13% seen only once; the top ten take more than 7%. The germline gives CDR1 SNHLY, CDR2 FYNNEI. V lost 2 bases to trimming and J lost 8 bases, with 3 bases between them. The CDR3 has 10 residues. To note about this clone: Its specificity is unknown.

This chain connects TRBV2 to TRBJ1-1; no reliable D call. This TCR derives from a man over 45 in good health and CMV-seropositive. Sequenced sample: PBMCs. The CDR3 loop reads CASSEREAFF. The DNA of the CDR3 is TGTGCCAGCAGTGAACGGGAAGCTTTCTTT.